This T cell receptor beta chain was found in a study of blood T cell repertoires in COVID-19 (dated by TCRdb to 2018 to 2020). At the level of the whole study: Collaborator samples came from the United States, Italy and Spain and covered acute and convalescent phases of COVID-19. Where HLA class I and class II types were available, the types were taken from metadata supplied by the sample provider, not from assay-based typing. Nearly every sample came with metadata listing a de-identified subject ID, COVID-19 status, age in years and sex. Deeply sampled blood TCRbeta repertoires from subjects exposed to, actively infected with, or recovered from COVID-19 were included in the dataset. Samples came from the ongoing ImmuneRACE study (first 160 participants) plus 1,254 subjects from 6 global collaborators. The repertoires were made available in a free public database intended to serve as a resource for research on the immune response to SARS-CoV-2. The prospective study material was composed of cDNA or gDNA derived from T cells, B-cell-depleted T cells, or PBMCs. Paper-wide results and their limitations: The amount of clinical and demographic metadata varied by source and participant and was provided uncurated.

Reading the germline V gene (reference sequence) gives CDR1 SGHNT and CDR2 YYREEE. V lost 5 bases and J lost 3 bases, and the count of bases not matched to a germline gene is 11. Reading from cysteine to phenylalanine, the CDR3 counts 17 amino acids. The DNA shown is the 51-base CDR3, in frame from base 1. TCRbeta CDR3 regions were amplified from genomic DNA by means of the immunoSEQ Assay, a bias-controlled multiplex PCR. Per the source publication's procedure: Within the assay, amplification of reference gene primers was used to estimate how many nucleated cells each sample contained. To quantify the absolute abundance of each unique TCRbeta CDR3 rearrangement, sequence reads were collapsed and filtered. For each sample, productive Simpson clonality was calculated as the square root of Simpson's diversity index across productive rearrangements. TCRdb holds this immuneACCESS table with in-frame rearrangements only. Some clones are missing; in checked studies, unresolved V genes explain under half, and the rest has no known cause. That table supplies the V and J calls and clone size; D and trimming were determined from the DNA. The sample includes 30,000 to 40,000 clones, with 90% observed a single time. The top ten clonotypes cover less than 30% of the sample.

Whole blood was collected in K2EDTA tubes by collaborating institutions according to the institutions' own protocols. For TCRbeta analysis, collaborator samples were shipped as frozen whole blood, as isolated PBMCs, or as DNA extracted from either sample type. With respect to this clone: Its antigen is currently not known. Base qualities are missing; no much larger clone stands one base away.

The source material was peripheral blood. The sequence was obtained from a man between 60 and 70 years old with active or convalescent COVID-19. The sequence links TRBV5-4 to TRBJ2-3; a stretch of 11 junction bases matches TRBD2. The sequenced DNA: TGTGCCAGCAGGCTAGCGGGAGGCTGGGGTGGGACAGATACGCAGTATTTT. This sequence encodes CASRLAGGWGGTDTQYF.